This TCR beta chain is drawn from a study of CD8 T cells in Susac syndrome. CD8+ and CD4+ blood T cells underwent TCR beta sequencing. With random hexamers, roughly 0.45 to 1 ug RNA was reverse transcribed. The amplification used immunoSEQ multiplex PCR on TCR beta CDR3; it spanned 54 Vbeta and 13 Jbeta. TCRdb re-called the immunoSEQ multiplex PCR reads with MiXCR, one entry per CDR3 protein. The table has 150,000 to 250,000 distinct CDR3 sequences, 90% to 95% seen once; the top ten hold around 0.085%. The table lists this clonotype with a count of one. Deletions cut 5 bases from V and 7 bases from J, with 5 bases between. The germline V gene encodes CDR1 SGHDN and CDR2 FVKESK. The CDR3 has 10 amino acids.

The material sequenced was CD4+ T cells from PBMCs. This TCR was sampled from a human donor with multiple sclerosis. V and J are TRBV14 and TRBJ1-2; D is undetermined. The chain's CDR3 is CASSIGGYTF. The CDR3 DNA reads as TGTGCCAGCAGCATAGGTGGCTACACCTTC.